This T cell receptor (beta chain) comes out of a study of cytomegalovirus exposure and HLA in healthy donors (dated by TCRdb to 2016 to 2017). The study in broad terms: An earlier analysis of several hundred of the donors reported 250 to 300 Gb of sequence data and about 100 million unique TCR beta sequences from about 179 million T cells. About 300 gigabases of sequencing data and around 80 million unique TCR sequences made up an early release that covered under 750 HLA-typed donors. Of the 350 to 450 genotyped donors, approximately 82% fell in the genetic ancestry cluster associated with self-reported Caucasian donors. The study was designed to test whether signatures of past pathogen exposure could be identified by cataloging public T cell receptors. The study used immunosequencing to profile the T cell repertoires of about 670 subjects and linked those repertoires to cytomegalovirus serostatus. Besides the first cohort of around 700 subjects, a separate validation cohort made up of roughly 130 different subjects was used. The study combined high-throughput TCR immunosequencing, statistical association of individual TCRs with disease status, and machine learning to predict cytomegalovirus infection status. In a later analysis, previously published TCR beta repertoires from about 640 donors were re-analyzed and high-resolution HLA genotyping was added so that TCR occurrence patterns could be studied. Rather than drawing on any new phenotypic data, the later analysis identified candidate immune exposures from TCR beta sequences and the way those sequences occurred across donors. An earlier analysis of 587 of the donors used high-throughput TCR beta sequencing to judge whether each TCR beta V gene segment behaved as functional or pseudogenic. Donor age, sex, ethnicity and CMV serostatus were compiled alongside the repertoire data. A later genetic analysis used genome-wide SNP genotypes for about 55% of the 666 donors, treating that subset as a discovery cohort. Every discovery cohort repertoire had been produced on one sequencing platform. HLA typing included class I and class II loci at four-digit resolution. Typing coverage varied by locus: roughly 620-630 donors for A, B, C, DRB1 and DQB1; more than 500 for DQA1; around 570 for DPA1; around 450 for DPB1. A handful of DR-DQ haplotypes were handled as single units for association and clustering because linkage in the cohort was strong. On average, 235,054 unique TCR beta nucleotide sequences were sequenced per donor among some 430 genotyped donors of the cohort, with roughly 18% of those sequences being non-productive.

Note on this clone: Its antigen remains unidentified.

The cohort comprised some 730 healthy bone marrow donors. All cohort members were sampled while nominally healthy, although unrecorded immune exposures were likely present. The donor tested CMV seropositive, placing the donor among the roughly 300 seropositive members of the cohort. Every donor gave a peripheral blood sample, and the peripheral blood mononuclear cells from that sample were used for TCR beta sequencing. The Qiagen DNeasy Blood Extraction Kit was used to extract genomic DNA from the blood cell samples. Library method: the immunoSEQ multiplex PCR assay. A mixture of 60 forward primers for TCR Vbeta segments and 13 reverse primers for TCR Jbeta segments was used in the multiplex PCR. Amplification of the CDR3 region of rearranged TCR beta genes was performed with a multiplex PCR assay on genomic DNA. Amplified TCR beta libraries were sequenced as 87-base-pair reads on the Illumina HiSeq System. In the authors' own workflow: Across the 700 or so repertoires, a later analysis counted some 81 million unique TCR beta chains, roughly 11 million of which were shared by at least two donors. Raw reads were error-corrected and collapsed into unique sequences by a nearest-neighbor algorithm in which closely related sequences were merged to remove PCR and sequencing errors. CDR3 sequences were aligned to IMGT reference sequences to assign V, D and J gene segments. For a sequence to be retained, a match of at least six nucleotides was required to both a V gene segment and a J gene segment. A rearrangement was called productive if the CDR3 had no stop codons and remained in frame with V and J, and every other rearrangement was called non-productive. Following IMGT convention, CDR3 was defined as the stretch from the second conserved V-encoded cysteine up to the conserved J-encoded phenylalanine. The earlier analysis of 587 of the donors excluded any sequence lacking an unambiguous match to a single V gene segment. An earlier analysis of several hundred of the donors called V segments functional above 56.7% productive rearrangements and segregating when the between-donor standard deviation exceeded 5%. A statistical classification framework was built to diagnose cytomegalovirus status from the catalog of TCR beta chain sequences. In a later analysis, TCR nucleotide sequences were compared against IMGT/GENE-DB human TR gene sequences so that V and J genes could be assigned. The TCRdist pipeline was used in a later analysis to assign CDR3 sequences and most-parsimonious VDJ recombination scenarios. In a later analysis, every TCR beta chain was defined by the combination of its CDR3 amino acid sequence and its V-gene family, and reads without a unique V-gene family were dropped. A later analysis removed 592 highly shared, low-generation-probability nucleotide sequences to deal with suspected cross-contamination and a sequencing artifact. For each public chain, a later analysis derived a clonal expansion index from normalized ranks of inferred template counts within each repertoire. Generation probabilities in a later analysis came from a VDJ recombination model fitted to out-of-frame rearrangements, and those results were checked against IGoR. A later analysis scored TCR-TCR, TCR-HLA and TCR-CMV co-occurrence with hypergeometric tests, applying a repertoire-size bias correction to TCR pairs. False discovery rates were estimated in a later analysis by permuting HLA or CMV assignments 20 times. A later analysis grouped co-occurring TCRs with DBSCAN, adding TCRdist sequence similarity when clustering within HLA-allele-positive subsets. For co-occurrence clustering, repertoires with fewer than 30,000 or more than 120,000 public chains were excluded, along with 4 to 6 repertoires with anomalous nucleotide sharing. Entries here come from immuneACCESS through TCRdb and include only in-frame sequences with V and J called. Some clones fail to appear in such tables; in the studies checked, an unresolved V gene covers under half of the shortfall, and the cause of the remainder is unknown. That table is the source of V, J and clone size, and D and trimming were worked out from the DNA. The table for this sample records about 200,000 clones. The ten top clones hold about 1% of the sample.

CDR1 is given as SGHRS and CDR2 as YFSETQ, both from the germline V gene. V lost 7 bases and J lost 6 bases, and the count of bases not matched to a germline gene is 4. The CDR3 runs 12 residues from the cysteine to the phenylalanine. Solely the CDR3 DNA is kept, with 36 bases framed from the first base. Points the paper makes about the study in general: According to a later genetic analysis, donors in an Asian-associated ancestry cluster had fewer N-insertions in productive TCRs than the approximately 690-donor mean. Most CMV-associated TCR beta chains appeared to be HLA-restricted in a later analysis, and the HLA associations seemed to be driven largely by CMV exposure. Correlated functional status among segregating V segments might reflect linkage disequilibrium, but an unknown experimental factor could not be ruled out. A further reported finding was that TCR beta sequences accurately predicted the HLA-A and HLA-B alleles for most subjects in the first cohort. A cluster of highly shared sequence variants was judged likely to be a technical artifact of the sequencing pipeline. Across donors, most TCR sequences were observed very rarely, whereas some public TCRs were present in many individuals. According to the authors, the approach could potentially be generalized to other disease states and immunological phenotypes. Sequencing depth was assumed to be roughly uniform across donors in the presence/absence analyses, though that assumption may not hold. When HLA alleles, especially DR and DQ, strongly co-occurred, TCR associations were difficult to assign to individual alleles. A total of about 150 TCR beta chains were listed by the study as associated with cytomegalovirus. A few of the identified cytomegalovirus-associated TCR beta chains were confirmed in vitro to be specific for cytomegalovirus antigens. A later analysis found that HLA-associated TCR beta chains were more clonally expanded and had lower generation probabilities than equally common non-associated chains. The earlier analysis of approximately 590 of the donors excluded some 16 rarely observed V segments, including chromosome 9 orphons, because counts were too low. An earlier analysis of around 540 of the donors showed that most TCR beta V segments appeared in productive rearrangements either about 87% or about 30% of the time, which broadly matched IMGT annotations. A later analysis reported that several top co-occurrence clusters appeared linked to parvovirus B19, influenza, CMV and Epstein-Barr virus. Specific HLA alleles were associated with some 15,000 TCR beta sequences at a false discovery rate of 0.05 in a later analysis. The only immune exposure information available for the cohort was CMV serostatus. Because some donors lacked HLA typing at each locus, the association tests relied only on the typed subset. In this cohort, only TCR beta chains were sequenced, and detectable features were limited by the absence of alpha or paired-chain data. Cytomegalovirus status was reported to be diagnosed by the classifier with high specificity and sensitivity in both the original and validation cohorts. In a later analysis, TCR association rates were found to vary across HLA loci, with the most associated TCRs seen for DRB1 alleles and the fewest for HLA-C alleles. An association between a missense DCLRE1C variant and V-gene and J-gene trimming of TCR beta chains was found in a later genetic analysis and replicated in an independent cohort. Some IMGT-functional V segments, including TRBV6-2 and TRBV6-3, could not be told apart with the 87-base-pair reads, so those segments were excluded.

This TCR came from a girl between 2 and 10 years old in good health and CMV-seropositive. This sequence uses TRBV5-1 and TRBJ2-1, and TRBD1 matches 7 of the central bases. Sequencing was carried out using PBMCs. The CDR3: CASGTAVNEQFF. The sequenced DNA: TGCGCCAGCGGGACAGCCGTCAATGAGCAGTTCTTC.